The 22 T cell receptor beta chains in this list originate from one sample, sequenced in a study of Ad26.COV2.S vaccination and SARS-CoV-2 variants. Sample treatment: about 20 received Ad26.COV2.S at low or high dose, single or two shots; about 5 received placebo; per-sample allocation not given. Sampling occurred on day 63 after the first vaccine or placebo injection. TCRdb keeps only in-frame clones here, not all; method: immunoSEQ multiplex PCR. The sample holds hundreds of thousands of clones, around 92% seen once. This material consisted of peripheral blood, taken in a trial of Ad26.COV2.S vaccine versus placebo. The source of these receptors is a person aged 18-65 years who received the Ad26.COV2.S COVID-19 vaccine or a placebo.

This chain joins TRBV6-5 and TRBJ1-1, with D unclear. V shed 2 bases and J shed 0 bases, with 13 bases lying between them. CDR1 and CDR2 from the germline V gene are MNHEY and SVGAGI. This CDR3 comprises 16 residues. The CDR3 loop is CASSYDLPVMNTEAFF. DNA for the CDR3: TGTGCCAGCAGTTACGATCTTCCAGTAATGAACACTGAAGCTTTCTTT.

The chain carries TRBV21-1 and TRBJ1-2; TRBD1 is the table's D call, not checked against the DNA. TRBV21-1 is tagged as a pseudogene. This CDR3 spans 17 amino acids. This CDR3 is CASSKSWGLTGGHGYTF. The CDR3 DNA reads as TGTGCCAGCAGCAAAAGCTGGGGGTTGACAGGGGGCCATGGCTACACCTTC.

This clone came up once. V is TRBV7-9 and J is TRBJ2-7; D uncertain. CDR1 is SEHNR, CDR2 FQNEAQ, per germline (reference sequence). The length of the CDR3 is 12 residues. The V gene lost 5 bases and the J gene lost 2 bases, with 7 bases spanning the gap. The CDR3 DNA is TGTGCCAGCAGCCAACGGACCTACGAGCAGTACTTC. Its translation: CASSQRTYEQYF.

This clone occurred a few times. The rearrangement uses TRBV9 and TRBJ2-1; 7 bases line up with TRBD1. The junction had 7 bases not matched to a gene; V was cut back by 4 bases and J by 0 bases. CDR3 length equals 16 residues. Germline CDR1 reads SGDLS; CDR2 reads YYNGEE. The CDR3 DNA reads TGTGCCAGCAGCCCGACCGGGACAGTCTCCTACAATGAGCAGTTCTTC. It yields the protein CASSPTGTVSYNEQFF.

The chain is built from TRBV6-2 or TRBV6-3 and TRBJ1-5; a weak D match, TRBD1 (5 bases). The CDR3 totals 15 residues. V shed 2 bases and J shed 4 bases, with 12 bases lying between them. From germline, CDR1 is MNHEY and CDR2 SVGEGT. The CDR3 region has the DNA TGTGCCAGCAGTTACATCCAGGGCTTGAATCAGCCCCAGCATTTT. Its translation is CASSYIQGLNQPQHF.

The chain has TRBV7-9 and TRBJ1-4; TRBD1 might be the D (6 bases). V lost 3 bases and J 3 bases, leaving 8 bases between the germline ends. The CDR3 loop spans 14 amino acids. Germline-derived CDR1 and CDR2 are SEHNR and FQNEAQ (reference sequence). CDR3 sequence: CASSLTGANEKLFF. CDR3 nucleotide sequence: TGTGCCAGCAGCTTGACAGGCGCTAATGAAAAACTGTTTTTT.

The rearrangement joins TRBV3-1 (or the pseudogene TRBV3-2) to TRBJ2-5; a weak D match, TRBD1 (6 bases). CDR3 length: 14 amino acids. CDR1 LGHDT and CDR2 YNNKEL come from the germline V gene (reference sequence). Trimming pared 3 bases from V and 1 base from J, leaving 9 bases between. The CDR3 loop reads CASSHRGPQETQYF. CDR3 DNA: TGTGCCAGCAGCCACAGGGGCCCCCAAGAGACCCAGTACTTC.

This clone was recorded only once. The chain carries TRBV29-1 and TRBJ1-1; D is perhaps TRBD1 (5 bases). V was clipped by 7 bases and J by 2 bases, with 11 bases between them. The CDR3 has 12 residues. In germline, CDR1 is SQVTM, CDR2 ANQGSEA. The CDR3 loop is CSAGRVNTEAFF. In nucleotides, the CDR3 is TGCAGCGCGGGCAGGGTCAACACTGAAGCTTTCTTT.

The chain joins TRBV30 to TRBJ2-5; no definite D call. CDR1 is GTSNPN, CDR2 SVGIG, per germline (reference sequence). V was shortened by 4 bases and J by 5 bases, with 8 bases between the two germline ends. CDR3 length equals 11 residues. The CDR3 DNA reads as TGTGCCTGGAACCAGGACGAGACCCAGTACTTC. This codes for CAWNQDETQYF.

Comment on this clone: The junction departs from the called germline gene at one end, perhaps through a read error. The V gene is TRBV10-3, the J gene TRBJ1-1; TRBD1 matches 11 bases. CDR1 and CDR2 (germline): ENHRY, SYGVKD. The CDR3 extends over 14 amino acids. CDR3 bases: TGTGCCATCAATGAGACCGGGACAGGGGGTCGAGCTTTCTTT. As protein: CAINETGTGGRAFF.

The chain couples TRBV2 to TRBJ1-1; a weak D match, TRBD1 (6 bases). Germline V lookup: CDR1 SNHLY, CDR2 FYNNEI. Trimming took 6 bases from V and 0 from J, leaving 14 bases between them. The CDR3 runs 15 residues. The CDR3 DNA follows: TGTGCCAGCAGGGGGAGTTGGGACATGAACACTGAAGCTTTCTTT. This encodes CASRGSWDMNTEAFF.

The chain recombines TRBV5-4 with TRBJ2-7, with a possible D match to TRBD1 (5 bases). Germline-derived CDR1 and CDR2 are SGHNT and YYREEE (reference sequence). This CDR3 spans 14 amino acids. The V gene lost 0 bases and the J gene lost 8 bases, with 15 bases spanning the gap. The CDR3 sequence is CASSLAGHLRQQYF. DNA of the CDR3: TGTGCCAGCAGCTTGGCCGGACACCTTAGGCAGCAGTACTTC.

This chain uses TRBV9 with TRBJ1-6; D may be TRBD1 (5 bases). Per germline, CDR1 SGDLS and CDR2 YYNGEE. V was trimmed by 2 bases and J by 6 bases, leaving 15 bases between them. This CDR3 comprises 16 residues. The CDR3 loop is CASSVLDQGSNSPLHF. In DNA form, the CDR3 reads TGTGCCAGCAGCGTCCTCGACCAGGGCTCTAATTCACCCCTCCACTTT.

The CDR3 DNA reads TGTGCCAGTCTCGGGGCAGGGGTAGATACGCAGTATTTT. As protein: CASLGAGVDTQYF. The rearrangement joins TRBV2 to TRBJ2-3, with TRBD1 as a possible D gene (6 bases). CDR1 is SNHLY, CDR2 FYNNEI, per germline. V was pared by 9 bases and J by 5 bases, with 15 bases between. The CDR3 runs to 13 residues.

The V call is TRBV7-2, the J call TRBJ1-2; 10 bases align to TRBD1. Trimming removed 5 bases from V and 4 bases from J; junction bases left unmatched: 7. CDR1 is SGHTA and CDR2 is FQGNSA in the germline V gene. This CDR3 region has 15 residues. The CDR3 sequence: CASSGRDRGSYGYTF. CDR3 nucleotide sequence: TGTGCCAGCAGCGGCCGGGACAGGGGTTCCTATGGCTACACCTTC.

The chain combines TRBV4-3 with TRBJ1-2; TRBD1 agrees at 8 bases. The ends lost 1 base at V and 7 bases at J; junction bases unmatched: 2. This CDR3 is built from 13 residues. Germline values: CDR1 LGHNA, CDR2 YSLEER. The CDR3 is CASSQAGGGGYTF. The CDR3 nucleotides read TGCGCCAGCAGCCAAGCAGGGGGCGGTGGCTACACCTTC.

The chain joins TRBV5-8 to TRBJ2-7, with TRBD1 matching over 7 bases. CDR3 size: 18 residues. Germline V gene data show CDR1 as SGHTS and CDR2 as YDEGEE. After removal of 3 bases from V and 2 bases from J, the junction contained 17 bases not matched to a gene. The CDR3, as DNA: TGTGCCAGCAGCTCGGACTGGGGTTCAGGGGGTTTGGCCTACGAGCAGTACTTC. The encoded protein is CASSSDWGSGGLAYEQYF.

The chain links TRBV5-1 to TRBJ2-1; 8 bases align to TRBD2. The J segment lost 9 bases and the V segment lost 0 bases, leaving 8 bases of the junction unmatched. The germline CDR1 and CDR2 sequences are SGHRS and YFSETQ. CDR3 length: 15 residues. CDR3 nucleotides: TGCGCCAGCAGCTTGGACGTCGGGGGGGCCGGTGAGCAGTTCTTC. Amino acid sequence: CASSLDVGGAGEQFF.

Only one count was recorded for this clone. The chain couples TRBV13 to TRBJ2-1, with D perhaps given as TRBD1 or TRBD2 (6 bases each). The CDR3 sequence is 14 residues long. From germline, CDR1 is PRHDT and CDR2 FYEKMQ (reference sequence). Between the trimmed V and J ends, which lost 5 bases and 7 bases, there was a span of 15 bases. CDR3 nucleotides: TGTGCCAGCAGCCGGAGGCAGGGGAGGAATGAGCAGTTCTTC. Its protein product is CASSRRQGRNEQFF. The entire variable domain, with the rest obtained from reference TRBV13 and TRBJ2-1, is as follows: AAGVIQSPRHLIKEKRETATLKCYPIPRHDTVYWYQQGPGQDPQFLISFYEKMQSDKGSIPDRFSAQQFSDYHSELNMSSLELGDSALYFCASSRRQGRNEQFFGPGTRLTVL.

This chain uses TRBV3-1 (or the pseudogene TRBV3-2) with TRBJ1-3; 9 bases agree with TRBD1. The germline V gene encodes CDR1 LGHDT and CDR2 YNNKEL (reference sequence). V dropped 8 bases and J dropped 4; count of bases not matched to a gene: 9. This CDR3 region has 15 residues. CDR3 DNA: TGTGCCAGCCTCATGTCTGGGACAGGGGGAAACACCATATATTTT. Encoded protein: CASLMSGTGGNTIYF.

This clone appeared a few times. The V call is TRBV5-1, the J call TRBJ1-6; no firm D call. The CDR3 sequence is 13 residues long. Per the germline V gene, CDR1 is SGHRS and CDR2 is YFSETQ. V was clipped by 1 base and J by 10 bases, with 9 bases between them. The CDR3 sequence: CASSLKRESPLHF. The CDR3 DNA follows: TGCGCCAGCAGCTTGAAAAGGGAATCACCCCTCCACTTT.

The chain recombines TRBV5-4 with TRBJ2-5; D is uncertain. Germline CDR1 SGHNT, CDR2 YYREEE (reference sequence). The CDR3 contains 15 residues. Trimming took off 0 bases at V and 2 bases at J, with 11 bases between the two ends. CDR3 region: CASSLDSLLQETQYF. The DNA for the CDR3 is TGTGCCAGCAGCTTGGACTCCCTCTTGCAAGAGACCCAGTACTTC.